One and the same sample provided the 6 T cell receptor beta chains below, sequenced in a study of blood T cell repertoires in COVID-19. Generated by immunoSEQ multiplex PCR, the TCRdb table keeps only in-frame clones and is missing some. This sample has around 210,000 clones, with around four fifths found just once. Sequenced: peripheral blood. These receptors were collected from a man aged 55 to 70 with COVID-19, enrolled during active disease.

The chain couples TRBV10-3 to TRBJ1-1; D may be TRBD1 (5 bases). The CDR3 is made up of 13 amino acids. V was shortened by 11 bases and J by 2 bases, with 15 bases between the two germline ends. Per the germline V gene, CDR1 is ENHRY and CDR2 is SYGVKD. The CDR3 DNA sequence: TGTGCCGCCCACAGGTCTAGAAACACTGAAGCTTTCTTT. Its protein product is CAAHRSRNTEAFF.

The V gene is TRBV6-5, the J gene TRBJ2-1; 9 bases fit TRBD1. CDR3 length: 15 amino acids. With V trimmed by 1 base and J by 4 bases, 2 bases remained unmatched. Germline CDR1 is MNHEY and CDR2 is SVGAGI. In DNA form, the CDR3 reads TGTGCCAGCAGTTACTTGGGACAGGGTTACAATGAGCAGTTCTTC. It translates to CASSYLGQGYNEQFF.

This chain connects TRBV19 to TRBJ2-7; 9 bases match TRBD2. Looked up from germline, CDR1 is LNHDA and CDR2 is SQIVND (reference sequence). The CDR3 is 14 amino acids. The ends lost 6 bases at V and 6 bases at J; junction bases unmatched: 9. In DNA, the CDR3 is TGTGCCAGTAGACGGCGGGAGGGCCCCCCCGAGCAGTACTTC. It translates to CASRRREGPPEQYF.

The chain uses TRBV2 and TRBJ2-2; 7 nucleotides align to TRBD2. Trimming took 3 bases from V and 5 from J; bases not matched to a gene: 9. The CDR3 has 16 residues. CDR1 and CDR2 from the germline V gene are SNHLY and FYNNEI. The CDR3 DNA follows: TGTGCCAGCAGTGAGATTGCGGGAGATGTAACCGGGGAGCTGTTTTTT. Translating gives CASSEIAGDVTGELFF.

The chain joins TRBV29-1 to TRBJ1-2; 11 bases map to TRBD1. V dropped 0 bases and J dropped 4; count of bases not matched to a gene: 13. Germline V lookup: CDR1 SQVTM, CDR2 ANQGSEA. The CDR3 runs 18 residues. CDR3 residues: CSVEEYPGQGDWGYGYTF. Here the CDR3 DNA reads TGCAGCGTTGAAGAGTACCCGGGACAGGGGGACTGGGGCTATGGCTACACCTTC.

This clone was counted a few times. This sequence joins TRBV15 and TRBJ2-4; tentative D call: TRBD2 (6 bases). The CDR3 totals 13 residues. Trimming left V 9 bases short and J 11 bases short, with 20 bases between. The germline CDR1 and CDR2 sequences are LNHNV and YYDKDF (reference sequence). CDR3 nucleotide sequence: TGTGCCACAGGGACTTGGGGTACATACGTTCAGTACTTC. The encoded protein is CATGTWGTYVQYF.